These 32 T cell receptor beta chains originate from one sample sequenced in a study of regulatory T cells in long-lasting Graves disease. Both iRepertoire HTBI primers and Arm-PCR of CDR3 regions were used to build the TCR beta libraries. A single record per CDR3 protein comes from TCRdb applying MiXCR to the multiplex PCR reads. The data contain more than 450,000 distinct CDR3 sequences, under 20% of them singletons. Time point here: newly diagnosed GD, antithyroid drugs for less than 3 months. Generation of the TCR library employed RNA extracted from PBMCs. This sample was shared with a second study, whose subject was T cells in Graves' hyperthyroidism and ophthalmopathy.

The starting material was peripheral blood mononuclear cells (PBMCs), obtained at new diagnosis, from a patient treated with antithyroid drugs. The source of these receptors is a man between 35 and 55 years old with Graves disease.

This clonotype was seen many times. The chain uses TRBV7-2 and TRBJ2-1; 14 bases map to TRBD2. Trimming at V came to 0 bases and at J to 8 bases, leaving 3 bases not matched to a gene. CDR1 SGHTA and CDR2 FQGNSA come from the germline V gene. This CDR3 is built from 16 residues. DNA of the CDR3: TGTGCCAGCAGCTTAGCCGGGACTAGCGGGAGAGATGAGCAGTTCTTC. Its protein product is CASSLAGTSGRDEQFF.

This chain joins TRBV19 and TRBJ2-3; TRBD2 agrees at 11 bases. The ends lost 4 bases at V and 2 bases at J; junction bases unmatched: 8. The CDR3 is 17 residues long. Germline V CDR1 and CDR2: LNHDA, SQIVND (reference sequence). DNA of the CDR3: TGTGCCAGTAGTACGATGATAGCGGGAGGGCCCACAGATACGCAGTATTTT. The encoded protein is CASSTMIAGGPTDTQYF.

This clonotype was found a few times. This chain joins TRBV20-1 and TRBJ1-2, with D perhaps matching TRBD1 (5 bases). V lost 5 bases, J lost 4 bases, and 17 bases lay in between. The CDR3 sequence is 14 residues long. Germline CDR1 is DFQATT and CDR2 is SNEGSKA (reference sequence). CDR3 sequence reads: CSAADLQGAYGYTF. The CDR3 DNA sequence: TGCAGTGCTGCAGATCTTCAGGGAGCCTATGGCTACACCTTC.

V and J are TRBV5-1 and TRBJ2-3; D remains unclear. V was pared by 0 bases and J by 0 bases, with 11 bases between. Looked up from germline, CDR1 is SGHRS and CDR2 is YFSETQ. The CDR3 extends over 16 amino acids. This chain's CDR3 is CASSLGRTTSTDTQYF. The CDR3 region has the DNA TGCGCCAGCAGCTTGGGCCGTACGACTAGCACAGATACGCAGTATTTT.

This clonotype has only a few counts. The rearrangement links TRBV29-1 to TRBJ2-3, with a weak D call TRBD1 (5 bases). The ends were cut back, 4 bases at V and 11 bases at J, with 10 bases in the middle. The CDR3 is 10 amino acids. Germline assignment: CDR1 SQVTM and CDR2 ANQGSEA. CDR3 residues: CSVGGYRQYF. In DNA, the CDR3 is TGCAGCGTTGGGGGCTATCGGCAGTATTTT.

J is TRBJ2-7 and V is TRBV20-1; 7 bases fit TRBD1. The CDR3 loop spans 15 amino acids. The junction had 8 bases not matched to a gene; V was cut back by 3 bases and J by 0 bases. Germline V gene lookup returns CDR1 DFQATT and CDR2 SNEGSKA (reference sequence). Here the CDR3 DNA reads TGCAGTGCTAGGCGCCCCGGGACAGCCTCCTACGAGCAGTACTTC. Its protein is CSARRPGTASYEQYF.

As for this clonotype: A much larger clone is a single base away; this may be a read error. The chain is built from TRBV27 and TRBJ1-1; TRBD1 is a possible D gene (6 bases). Germline CDR1 is MNHEY and CDR2 is SMNVEV (reference sequence). This CDR3 has 14 amino acids. V gave up 5 bases and J gave up 1 base, with 11 bases separating them. The CDR3 DNA reads as TGTGCCAGCAGTGAATCGGGACAGAACACTGAAGCTTTCTTT. Encoded protein: CASSESGQNTEAFF.

The rearrangement joins TRBV12-3 or TRBV12-4 to TRBJ2-1, with a weak D call TRBD2 (6 bases). V was cut by 2 bases and J by 0 bases, with 17 bases left in between. The CDR3 spans 18 residues. DNA for the CDR3: TGTGCCAGCAGTTTACCCCCTCCGGTAGCGGCCTCCTACAATGAGCAGTTCTTC. It yields the protein CASSLPPPVAASYNEQFF.

This clonotype was found many times. The V call is TRBV7-2, the J call TRBJ2-7; 13 positions agree with TRBD2. Looked up from germline, CDR1 is SGHTA and CDR2 is FQGNSA. Germline trimming cut 5 bases from V and 6 bases from J; bases unmatched to any gene: 10. The CDR3 length is 16 residues. CDR3 region: CASSLLTSGRNGEQYF. CDR3 bases: TGTGCCAGCAGCCTGCTGACTAGCGGGAGGAATGGCGAGCAGTACTTC.

This clonotype appeared many times. The chain carries TRBV15 and TRBJ1-1, with 8 bases fitting TRBD1. CDR1 is LNHNV, CDR2 YYDKDF, per germline (reference sequence). There are 15 residues in the CDR3. V dropped 1 base and J dropped 6; count of bases not matched to a gene: 7. CDR3 sequence (DNA): TGTGCCACCAGCAGAGGAGGTCAGGGGGCCTCTGAAGCTTTCTTT. Translating it yields CATSRGGQGASEAFF.

The V and J genes are TRBV9 and TRBJ2-5; TRBD1 matches 12 bases. This CDR3 spans 14 amino acids. Per the germline V gene, CDR1 is SGDLS and CDR2 is YYNGEE. J was trimmed by 5 bases and V by 3 bases; bases with no gene match: 2. This CDR3 is CASSGDRGLETQYF. CDR3 in DNA: TGTGCCAGCAGCGGGGACAGGGGGCTGGAGACCCAGTACTTC.

This chain links TRBV6-1 with TRBJ2-2; no clear D gene. This CDR3 contains 16 residues. With 6 bases removed from V and 2 bases from J, the gap between germline ends came to 16 bases. Looked up from germline, CDR1 is MNHNS and CDR2 is SASEGT. The chain's CDR3 is CASSPPLKINTGELFF. In nucleotides, the CDR3 is TGTGCCAGCAGCCCGCCTTTGAAGATTAACACCGGGGAGCTGTTTTTT.

This clonotype turned up a few times. The chain is built from TRBV20-1 and TRBJ2-6; no reliable D call. The CDR3 runs 15 residues. Germline values: CDR1 DFQATT, CDR2 SNEGSKA (reference sequence). V was shortened by 0 bases and J by 2 bases, with 8 bases between the two germline ends. The CDR3 sequence: CSARDMSPGANVLTF. DNA for the CDR3: TGCAGTGCTAGAGATATGAGTCCTGGGGCCAACGTCCTGACTTTC.

The CDR3 nucleotides are TGCAGTGCTAGATCGGGACTAGCGGGAACAGAGACCCAGTACTTC. Amino acids: CSARSGLAGTETQYF. The chain is built from TRBV20-1 and TRBJ2-3; 13 nucleotides align to TRBD2. Judging by the DNA end, TRBJ2-5 fits better; the J call may be wrong. Germline lookup yields CDR1 DFQATT and CDR2 SNEGSKA (reference sequence). The CDR3 loop spans 15 amino acids.

This clonotype was seen at least ten times. The rearrangement uses TRBV10-3 and TRBJ2-7; 9 nucleotides line up with TRBD2. Germline trimming cut 5 bases from V and 7 bases from J; bases unmatched to any gene: 12. The CDR3 runs 15 residues. The V gene's germline CDR1 is ENHRY and CDR2 SYGVKD. In nucleotides, the CDR3 is TGTGCCATCAGTTCAACTAGCGGGCGGCGGTTGGAGCAGTACTTC. Translation gives CAISSTSGRRLEQYF.

The rearrangement joins TRBV19 to TRBJ2-4; D possibly corresponds to TRBD2 (6 bases). The CDR3 runs 14 residues. V was clipped by 8 bases and J by 0 bases, with 11 bases between them. Per germline, CDR1 LNHDA and CDR2 SQIVND (reference sequence). The CDR3 bases are TGTGCCAGTCAGGAGGGATTAGCCAAAAACATTCAGTACTTC. Its translation: CASQEGLAKNIQYF.

V usage is TRBV5-1 and J usage is TRBJ2-7, with 10 bases aligning to TRBD2. CDR1 and CDR2 (germline): SGHRS, YFSETQ. The CDR3 runs 15 residues. V was pared by 5 bases and J by 2 bases, with 7 bases of the junction left unmatched. In DNA form, the CDR3 reads TGCGCCAGCAGGATGACTAGCGGGCAAACCTACGAGCAGTACTTC. Residues: CASRMTSGQTYEQYF.

This clonotype was detected many times. This chain uses TRBV20-1 with TRBJ2-3; 8 nucleotides line up with TRBD2. The CDR3 extends over 16 amino acids. From germline, CDR1 is DFQATT and CDR2 SNEGSKA (reference sequence). Trimming took 3 bases from V and 0 from J; bases not matched to a gene: 8. CDR3 nucleotides: TGCAGTGCTAGTCTCACGCGGGGGGTTAGCACAGATACGCAGTATTTT. Its protein is CSASLTRGVSTDTQYF.

The V call is TRBV19, the J call TRBJ2-7, with 11 bases identical to TRBD1. CDR1 and CDR2 from the germline V gene are LNHDA and SQIVND (reference sequence). With 3 bases clipped from V and 5 bases from J, the junction kept 6 bases outside the gene matches. CDR3 size: 15 residues. The CDR3 is CASSIPDRGPNEQYF. CDR3 nucleotide sequence: TGTGCCAGTAGTATCCCGGACAGGGGGCCGAACGAGCAGTACTTC.

This clonotype has a count of ten or more. This rearrangement joins TRBV2 to TRBJ2-3, with TRBD2 matching over 11 bases. Germline assignment: CDR1 SNHLY and CDR2 FYNNEI. This CDR3 region has 15 residues. Trimming at V came to 2 bases and at J to 4 bases, leaving 2 bases not matched to a gene. This CDR3 reads CASSELAGGPDTQYF. The CDR3 coding sequence is TGTGCCAGCAGTGAACTAGCGGGAGGCCCAGATACGCAGTATTTT.

The table lists this clonotype with a few counts. The chain has TRBV20-1 and TRBJ2-7, with 9 bases lining up with TRBD1. The germline gives CDR1 DFQATT, CDR2 SNEGSKA (reference sequence). V shed 5 bases and J 4 bases; nucleotides not matched to a gene: 9. This CDR3 has 14 amino acids. The CDR3 protein is CSAYGTGYLYEQYF. The CDR3 bases are TGCAGTGCTTATGGGACAGGGTACTTGTACGAGCAGTACTTC.

Regarding this clonotype: This may be a read error: a much more frequent sequence differs by one nucleotide. The chain uses TRBV11-1 and TRBJ2-1; weak D call: TRBD1 (5 bases). Germline V gives CDR1 SGHAT, CDR2 FQDESV (reference sequence). This CDR3 comprises 13 residues. The V and J ends lost 3 bases and 10 bases respectively, with 13 bases between them. The CDR3 region is CASSFRGRAEQFF. The DNA of the CDR3 is TGTGCCAGCAGCTTTAGGGGCAGGGCAGAGCAGTTCTTC.

This sequence joins TRBV6-1 and TRBJ1-2; D is uncertain. The V and J ends lost 6 bases and 6 bases respectively, with 14 bases between them. The CDR3 totals 13 residues. The germline V gene encodes CDR1 MNHNS and CDR2 SASEGT. Written as DNA, the CDR3 is TGTGCCAGCAGCCGCAGAAGTGGGAATGGCTACACCTTC. Encoded protein: CASSRRSGNGYTF.

The V gene is TRBV27, the J gene TRBJ2-7; 8 nucleotides line up with TRBD1. The V segment lost 0 bases and the J segment 6 bases; nucleotides outside the gene matches: 1. The germline CDR1 and CDR2 sequences are MNHEY and SMNVEV (reference sequence). The CDR3 length is 13 residues. The CDR3, as DNA: TGTGCCAGCAGTTTATCGACAGGGGCCGAGCAGTACTTC. Translation: CASSLSTGAEQYF.

V usage is TRBV28 and J usage is TRBJ2-1; possibly TRBD1 for D (6 bases). This CDR3 contains 15 residues. The germline gives CDR1 MDHEN, CDR2 SYDVKM. Trimming removed 5 bases at V and 2 bases at J, with 13 bases between. DNA of the CDR3: TGTGCCAGCAGTACAGGGTTCCCCCCCTACAATGAGCAGTTCTTC. Protein: CASSTGFPPYNEQFF.

This clonotype was seen a single time. This sequence joins TRBV7-2 and TRBJ2-1, with D tentatively TRBD2 (7 bases). The germline V gene encodes CDR1 SGHTA and CDR2 FQGNSA. Between the trimmed V and J ends, which lost 3 bases and 7 bases, there was a span of 16 bases. This CDR3 region has 15 residues. CDR3 in amino acids: CASSLGGGGINEQFF. The DNA of the CDR3 is TGTGCCAGCAGCTTGGGGGGAGGGGGTATAAATGAGCAGTTCTTC.

This clonotype was counted many times. CDR3 in DNA: TGTGCCAGCAGCTGGAAAACAGGGACCATGAACACTGAAGCTTTCTTT. Its protein is CASSWKTGTMNTEAFF. The rearrangement links TRBV11-3 to TRBJ1-1; the D gene is possibly TRBD1 (6 bases). V lost 4 bases to trimming and J lost 0 bases, with 15 bases between them. The germline V gene has CDR1 SGHNT and CDR2 YENEEA. The CDR3 runs 16 residues. Complete variable domain (other parts from reference TRBV11-3 and TRBJ1-1): EAGVVQSPRYKIIEKKQPVAFWCNPISGHNTLYWYLQNLGQGPELLIRYENEEAVDDSQLPKDRFSAERLKGVDSTLKIQPAELGDSAVYLCASSWKTGTMNTEAFFGQGTRLTVV.

Notes on this clonotype: A much larger clone lies one base from this, so it may be a read error. The CDR3 spells CVSSLGGGPDTQYF. The CDR3 bases are TGTGTCAGCAGCTTAGGCGGCGGCCCAGATACGCAGTATTTT. V gene TRBV7-3 combines with J gene TRBJ2-3; D gene ambiguous. The length of the CDR3 is 14 residues. Germline V gene sequence: CDR1 SGHTA, CDR2 FQGTGA. Variable domain in full (rest from reference TRBV7-3 and TRBJ2-3): GAGVSQTPSNKVTEKGKYVELRCDPISGHTALYWYRQSLGQGPEFLIYFQGTGAADDSGLPNDRFFAVRPEGSVSTLKIQRTERGDSAVYLCVSSLGGGPDTQYFGPGTRLTVL.

This clonotype was observed a few times. The V gene is TRBV2, the J gene TRBJ2-2; 9 bases are shared with TRBD1. Trimming at V came to 5 bases and at J to 5 bases, leaving 3 bases not matched to a gene. This CDR3 is 14 amino acids long. Germline assignment: CDR1 SNHLY and CDR2 FYNNEI. The CDR3 spells CASSNRGRTGELFF. In nucleotides, the CDR3 is TGTGCCAGCAGTAACAGGGGGCGGACCGGGGAGCTGTTTTTT.

There are many counts of this clonotype. This chain uses TRBV28 with TRBJ2-1; 10 bases are a match to TRBD2. Germline V gives CDR1 MDHEN, CDR2 SYDVKM. Trimming cost V 5 bases and J 4 bases; bases outside gene matches: 8. The CDR3 covers 16 residues. CDR3 loop: CASSAHSGRLYNEQFF. CDR3 nucleotide sequence: TGTGCCAGCAGTGCCCATAGCGGGAGGCTTTACAATGAGCAGTTCTTC.

This clonotype was observed many times. The genes are TRBV5-1 and TRBJ1-5; D is ambiguous. The V and J ends lost 0 bases and 1 base respectively, with 11 bases between them. This CDR3 has 16 residues. The germline CDR1 and CDR2 sequences are SGHRS and YFSETQ. CDR3 protein: CASSLAGEGSNQPQHF. CDR3 nucleotide sequence: TGCGCCAGCAGCTTGGCCGGGGAGGGAAGCAATCAGCCCCAGCATTTT.

This clonotype was counted ten times or more. The chain couples TRBV11-2 to TRBJ2-7; D gene unclear. Germline CDR1 is SGHAT and CDR2 is FQNNGV. V dropped 3 bases and J dropped 2 bases, with 14 bases sitting between them. The CDR3 is 15 residues long. The CDR3 DNA follows: TGTGCCAGCAGCTTGGGCGGCCGCCCACCCTACGAGCAGTACTTC. Amino acid sequence: CASSLGGRPPYEQYF.